What follows describes a single T cell receptor (beta chain). Antigen: not known. The time point is: pre-treatment sample, taken before nivolumab and TIL therapy. Adults with stage 4 NSCLC were enrolled in a phase I trial. The libraries were made with immunoSEQ v3. Here immunoSEQ multiplex PCR was the method, and the copy in TCRdb shows in-frame clones only, minus some. The sample consists of under 15,000 clones, 70% to 80% of them appearing once. This sample was included in a study of TIL therapy for anti-PD-1-resistant metastatic lung cancer. About the research overall: Patients had a median age of nearly 55 years (range about 38-85). Median tumor mutation burden was under 1.6 mutations per megabase.

The J segment lost 2 bases and the V segment lost 1 base, leaving 5 bases of the junction unmatched. Per the germline V gene, CDR1 is SNHLY and CDR2 is FYNNEI. The CDR3 sequence is 15 residues long. Study-level results: The cohort had more treatment-naive, never-smoker and oncogene-addicted patients than typical.

This chain uses TRBV2 with TRBJ2-7, with 7 bases identical to TRBD1. This TCR came from a person aged 25-85 years with non-small cell lung cancer. Here the sequenced sample was blood, taken at baseline. DNA for the CDR3: TGTGCCAGCAGTGAAGTCCGGACAGGAACCTACGAGCAGTACTTC. Protein product: CASSEVRTGTYEQYF. The full variable domain, completed using reference TRBV2 and TRBJ2-7, is EPEVTQTPSHQVTQMGQEVILRCVPISNHLYFYWYRQILGQKVEFLVSFYNNEISEKSEIFDDQFSVERPDGSNFTLKIRSTKLEDSAMYFCASSEVRTGTYEQYFGPGTRLTVT.